This T cell receptor beta chain derives from a study of blood T cells in healthy people across ages. General study points: When set beside aged donors, long-lived donors presented more naive CD4+ cells and higher diversity.

This clonotype was detected a few times. The target antigen is unknown. Combining a sample-barcoded 5' primer with a J-beta primer mix, a second PCR ran for roughly 7 to 12 cycles. A tag from a template-switch adaptor with 12 random nucleotides marked each cDNA molecule. From the 5' RACE reads, TCRdb called clonotypes with MiXCR, one entry per CDR3 protein. This table has roughly 1.7 million distinct CDR3 sequences, roughly 32% appearing once. V lost 8 bases to trimming and J lost 7 bases; unmatched junction nucleotides: 16. The CDR3 is 14 amino acids. Germline V gene data show CDR1 as DFQATT and CDR2 as SNEGSKA (reference sequence).

The rearrangement joins TRBV20-1 to TRBJ1-1; TRBD1 aligns across 7 bases. Specimen: blood. The clonotype was recovered from a woman in her 30s in good health. The CDR3 here is CSTQSVGQVLEAFF. In nucleotides, the CDR3 is TGCAGTACTCAGAGTGTAGGACAGGTCCTTGAAGCTTTCTTT.